The 3 T cell receptor beta chains presented below share a single source sample, sequenced in a study of cytotoxic CD8 clonotypes in ibrutinib-treated CLL. Method: immunoSEQ multiplex PCR; TCRdb's copy keeps in-frame clones and lacks some. The top ten clones hold about 6% of a sample with over 15,000 clones, roughly 80% of them seen once. This specimen was PBMCs, taken before ibrutinib treatment. The receptors derive from a human donor with chronic lymphocytic leukemia.

This sequence joins TRBV2 and TRBJ1-5; D perhaps matches TRBD1 (5 bases). The V gene's germline CDR1 is SNHLY and CDR2 FYNNEI. CDR3 size: 12 residues. Trimming cost V 6 bases and J 9 bases, with 12 bases left between them. CDR3 sequence reads: CASRAGPPPQHF. CDR3 nucleotides: TGTGCCAGCAGAGCGGGGCCTCCGCCCCAGCATTTT. Full variable domain (outside the CDR3, taken from reference TRBV2 and TRBJ1-5): EPEVTQTPSHQVTQMGQEVILRCVPISNHLYFYWYRQILGQKVEFLVSFYNNEISEKSEIFDDQFSVERPDGSNFTLKIRSTKLEDSAMYFCASRAGPPPQHFGDGTRLSIL.

The chain couples TRBV2 to TRBJ1-2; no clear D. Trimming took off 3 bases at V and 4 bases at J, with 6 bases between the two ends. Germline V CDR1 and CDR2: SNHLY, FYNNEI. The CDR3 extends over 12 amino acids. CDR3 nucleotide sequence: TGTGCCAGCAGTGAGTTTAGCTATGGCTACACCTTC. Translated, it gives CASSEFSYGYTF.

V usage is TRBV5-1 and J usage is TRBJ2-3; unclear D gene. The germline V and J ends were trimmed by 7 bases and 0 bases, with 18 bases remaining between them. CDR3 size: 16 residues. Germline CDR1 is SGHRS and CDR2 is YFSETQ. For the CDR3, the DNA is TGCGCCAGCGGCTCCGGAAGGGCAATCAGCACAGATACGCAGTATTTT. Translation: CASGSGRAISTDTQYF.